This note documents a single T cell receptor beta chain sequence. Antigen unknown. This record belongs to a study of T-cell reconstitution after alpha-beta-depleted transplantation in children. Study results and caveats: About two months after transplant, alpha-beta T cells reportedly came from several hundred expanded graft clones.

With 6 bases removed from V and 3 bases from J, the gap between germline ends came to 6 bases. Germline V lookup: CDR1 SGHRS, CDR2 YFSETQ. This CDR3 region has 11 residues. Unique molecular identifiers tagged the TCRbeta library. TCRdb reprocessed the PCR reads with MiXCR, giving one entry per CDR3 protein. In the table there are roughly 400,000 distinct CDR3 sequences, approximately 42% of which are singletons. The chain employs TRBV5-1 and TRBJ2-5, with D unresolved. Sequenced material: PBMCs, taken before TCRalphabeta/CD19-depleted stem cell transplant. The receptor was isolated from a girl aged 2 to 10 with aplastic anemia, due to receive a stem cell transplant. CDR3 sequence: CASKLEETQYF. In DNA form, the CDR3 reads TGCGCCAGCAAGTTAGAAGAGACCCAGTACTTC.